The subject of this entry is one TCR beta chain. Its antigen is currently unknown. The record originates from a study of T cell responses to AZD1222 COVID-19 vaccine. Across the study: Combined were second doses at about 4 or about 12 weeks.

Study observations and caveats: Of spike-specific TCRs, nearly half reportedly target regions left unmutated in variants. Spike was spanned by vaccine-associated CD4 TCRs, with dominance at 160-218 and 743-854.

Measured with immunoSEQ multiplex PCR; TCRdb has only the in-frame clones, and not every one. This table holds about 95,000 clones, roughly 89% found once. This CDR3 is 12 amino acids long. Trimming left V 0 bases short and J 9 bases short, with 4 bases between. CDR1 and CDR2 from the germline V gene are SGHDT and YYEEEE. The sequence was collected from an adult in good health. Material: peripheral blood, obtained on day 0 of AZD1222 vaccination. V is TRBV5-6 and J is TRBJ1-6; D gene unclear. The CDR3 nucleotides are TGTGCCAGCAGCTTGGGATCTTCACCCCTCCACTTT. Translating gives CASSLGSSPLHF.